This TCR beta chain derives from a study of technical replicates of blood from a handful of donors. CDR1 LNHDA and CDR2 SQIVND come from the germline V gene (reference sequence). V lost 2 bases to trimming and J lost 12 bases; unmatched junction nucleotides: 9. The CDR3 covers 13 residues. This clone was observed a handful of times. Sequencing used immunoSEQ multiplex PCR; TCRdb keeps in-frame clones, though not all of them. The sample holds roughly 90,000 clones, 94% seen once. This sequence originates from a human donor in good health. The sample comprised T cells isolated from PBMCs. The chain uses TRBV19 and TRBJ1-2; TRBD1 matches at 7 bases. CDR3 bases: TGTGCCAGTAGTATACAGGACAGGAAGACCCACACCTTC. As protein: CASSIQDRKTHTF. Complete variable domain (other parts from reference TRBV19 and TRBJ1-2): DGGITQSPKYLFRKEGQNVTLSCEQNLNHDAMYWYRQDPGQGLRLIYYSQIVNDFQKGDIAEGYSVSREKKESFPLTVTSAQKNPTAFYLCASSIQDRKTHTFGSGTRLTVV.